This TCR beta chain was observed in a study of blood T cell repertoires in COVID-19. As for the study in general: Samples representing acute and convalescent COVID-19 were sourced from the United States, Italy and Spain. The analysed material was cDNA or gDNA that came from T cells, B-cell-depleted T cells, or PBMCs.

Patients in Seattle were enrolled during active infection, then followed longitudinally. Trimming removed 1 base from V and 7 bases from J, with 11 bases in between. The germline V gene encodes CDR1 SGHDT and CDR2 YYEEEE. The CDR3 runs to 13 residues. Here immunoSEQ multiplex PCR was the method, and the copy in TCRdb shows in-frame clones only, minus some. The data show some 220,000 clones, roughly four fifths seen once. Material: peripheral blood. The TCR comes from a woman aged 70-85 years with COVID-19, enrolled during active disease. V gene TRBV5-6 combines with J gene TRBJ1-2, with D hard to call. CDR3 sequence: CASSLRGYPGYTF. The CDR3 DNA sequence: TGTGCCAGCAGCTTGCGGGGATACCCTGGCTACACCTTC.